This TCR beta chain came from a study of T cells expressing NK-cell markers. The CDR3 contains 14 residues. Germline CDR1 is DFQATT and CDR2 is SNEGSKA (reference sequence). TCRdb re-called the 5' RACE reads and gives one entry per CDR3 protein, without DNA. The data show a few hundred thousand distinct CDR3 sequences, and the top ten clones hold approximately 3.5%. Source material: blood T cells: a sorted CD56 or NKG2C T cell subset, CD4+ or CD8+ T cells, or bulk PBMC T cells (not recorded which). The rearrangement uses TRBV20-1 and TRBJ2-7; lacking DNA, the TRBD2 call made by TCRdb goes unchecked. The TCR comes from a man younger than 35 in good health. The CDR3 spells CSARDKGLHYEQYF.